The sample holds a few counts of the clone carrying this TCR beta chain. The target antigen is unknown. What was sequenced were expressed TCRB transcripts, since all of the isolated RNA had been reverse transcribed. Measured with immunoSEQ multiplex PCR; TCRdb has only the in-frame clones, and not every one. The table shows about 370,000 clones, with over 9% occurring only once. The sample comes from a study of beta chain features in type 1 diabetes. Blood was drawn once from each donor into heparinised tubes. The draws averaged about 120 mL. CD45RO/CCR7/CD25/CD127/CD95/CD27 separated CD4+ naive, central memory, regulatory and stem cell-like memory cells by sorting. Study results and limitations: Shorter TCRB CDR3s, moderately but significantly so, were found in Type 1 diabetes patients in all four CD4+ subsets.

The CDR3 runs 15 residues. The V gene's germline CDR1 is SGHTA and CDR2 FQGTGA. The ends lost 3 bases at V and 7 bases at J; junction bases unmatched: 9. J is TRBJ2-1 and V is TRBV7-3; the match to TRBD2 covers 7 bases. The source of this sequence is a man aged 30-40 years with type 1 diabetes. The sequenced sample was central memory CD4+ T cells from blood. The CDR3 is CASSFLAGAGNEQFF. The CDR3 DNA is TGTGCCAGCAGCTTCCTCGCTGGAGCGGGAAATGAGCAGTTCTTC.